The 14 T cell receptor beta chains reported below all come from one sample, sequenced in a study of vaccination and CD4 T cells after COVID-19 (dated by TCRdb to between 2021 and 2024). These TCRs are of unknown antigen specificity. The method behind the library was PCR. TCRdb names Illumina iSeq 100 as the instrument used. DNA from cultured CD4+ T cells was subjected to TCR sequencing with the Oncomine TCR Beta short-read assay at the Johns Hopkins FTIC core. In TCRdb, the public reads were trimmed at Q25 with fastp and aligned with MiXCR, with productive beta chains retained. All rows with the same CDR3 protein become a single entry with the most common DNA and genes. This sample holds 8,000 to 10,000 distinct CDR3 sequences; just under 50% were observed only once. The leading ten clones occupy about 20% of the sample. The treatment or condition label corresponds to: approximately 10-day PBMC culture with coronavirus spike peptide pools or control peptides (ViraFEST assay).

The sequencing sample was made of CD4+ T cells from blood, cultured in vitro. The receptor set was obtained from a human donor who had recovered from COVID-19.

By frequency in the sample, this clonotype is medium-sized. The rearrangement links TRBV7-2 to TRBJ1-5, with 8 bases aligning to TRBD1. V lost 5 bases to trimming and J lost 4 bases; unmatched junction nucleotides: 7. The germline gives CDR1 SGHTA, CDR2 FQGNSA. This CDR3 comprises 15 residues. The CDR3 loop reads CASSQKGQANQPQHF. As DNA, the CDR3 is TGTGCCAGCAGCCAGAAGGGACAGGCGAATCAGCCCCAGCATTTT.

The chain joins TRBV3-1 to TRBJ2-1; tentatively, D is TRBD1 (5 bases). Trimming pared 4 bases from V and 7 bases from J, leaving 23 bases between. CDR1 and CDR2 (germline): LGHDT, YNNKEL (reference sequence). CDR3 length: 17 amino acids. The CDR3 sequence: CASSLRLLRGAGNEQFF. In DNA, the CDR3 is TGTGCCAGCAGCCTAAGGTTATTAAGGGGCGCCGGGAATGAGCAGTTCTTC.

This clonotype came up a few times. This chain links TRBV20-1 with TRBJ1-1, with a possible D match to TRBD1 (5 bases). V was trimmed by 4 bases and J by 1 base, leaving 16 bases between them. The V gene's germline CDR1 is DFQATT and CDR2 SNEGSKA (reference sequence). CDR3 length: 15 residues. CDR3 loop: CSAKEGRNPNTEAFF. As DNA, the CDR3 is TGCAGTGCTAAAGAGGGACGGAACCCGAACACTGAAGCTTTCTTT.

This clonotype has a handful of counts. The chain recombines TRBV7-6 with TRBJ1-4; TRBD1 aligns across 11 bases. This CDR3 contains 19 residues. The germline V gene encodes CDR1 SGHVS and CDR2 FNYEAQ. V was clipped by 5 bases and J by 5 bases; unmatched bases: 16. The CDR3 nucleotides are TGTGCCAGCAGCCCATCCCCTCGACCGGGACAGGGGGGGAATGAAAAACTGTTTTTT. This sequence encodes CASSPSPRPGQGGNEKLFF. Full variable domain (remainder filled in from reference TRBV7-6 and TRBJ1-4): GAGVSQSPRYKVTKRGQDVALRCDPISGHVSLYWYRQALGQGPEFLTYFNYEAQQDKSGLPNDRFSAERPEGSISTLTIQRTEQRDSAMYRCASSPSPRPGQGGNEKLFFGSGTQLSVL.

This clonotype was detected a few times. V gene TRBV15 combines with J gene TRBJ2-3; maybe TRBD2 (6 bases). The V and J ends lost 3 bases and 8 bases respectively, with 12 bases between them. The germline CDR1 and CDR2 sequences are LNHNV and YYDKDF (reference sequence). CDR3 length: 13 residues. This chain's CDR3 is CATSSGSSVTQYF. Here the CDR3 DNA reads TGTGCCACCAGCAGCGGGAGCTCGGTTACGCAGTATTTT. The entire variable domain, with the rest obtained from reference TRBV15 and TRBJ2-3, is as follows: DAMVIQNPRYQVTQFGKPVTLSCSQTLNHNVMYWYQQKSSQAPKLLFHYYDKDFNNEADTPDNFQSRRPNTSFCFLDIRSPGLGDTAMYLCATSSGSSVTQYFGPGTRLTVL.

This clonotype was counted a few times. This chain uses TRBV24-1 with TRBJ1-4; D gene ambiguous. The CDR3 covers 12 residues. Trimming stripped 7 bases from V and 4 bases from J, with 6 bases between. Germline lookup yields CDR1 KGHDR and CDR2 SFDVKD. CDR3 nucleotides: TGTGCCACCAGGGGTAATAATGAAAAACTGTTTTTT. Protein product: CATRGNNEKLFF.

The chain has TRBV7-8 and TRBJ1-1, with D possibly TRBD1 on 5 matching bases. The length of the CDR3 is 15 residues. V lost 1 base and J 1 base, leaving 10 bases between the germline ends. The germline V gene encodes CDR1 SGHVS and CDR2 FQNEAQ. The CDR3 protein is CASSLVGAENTEAFF. The DNA for the CDR3 is TGTGCCAGCAGCTTAGTAGGGGCAGAGAACACTGAAGCTTTCTTT.

The chain combines TRBV20-1 with TRBJ2-7; no clear D gene. The CDR3 spans 12 residues. In germline, CDR1 is DFQATT, CDR2 SNEGSKA (reference sequence). Trimming stripped 4 bases from V and 1 base from J, with 8 bases between. In nucleotides, the CDR3 is TGCAGTGCTAATCTCGGGTCCTACGAGCAGTACTTC. Its translation is CSANLGSYEQYF.

The chain couples TRBV11-2 to TRBJ2-5, with TRBD1 matching 8 bases. The CDR3 runs 17 residues. V dropped 5 bases and J dropped 4; count of bases not matched to a gene: 15. From germline, CDR1 is SGHAT and CDR2 FQNNGV. This CDR3 is CASSRAIRQGSRETQYF. As DNA, the CDR3 is TGTGCCAGCAGCCGAGCCATCCGACAGGGGTCCAGAGAGACCCAGTACTTC.

For this clonotype: A read error is likely, as this CDR3 ends without the conserved phenylalanine or tryptophan. This chain joins TRBV2 and TRBJ1-5, with 10 nucleotides matching TRBD1. The CDR3 is made up of 15 amino acids. CDR1 is SNHLY, CDR2 FYNNEI, per germline. Losses at the gene ends were 6 bases for V and 3 bases for J; bases not matched to a gene: 5. In DNA form, the CDR3 reads TGTGCCAGCAGCGGTGACAGGGGGCTCAATCAGCCCCAGCATCTT. Residues: CASSGDRGLNQPQHL.

This sequence joins TRBV5-1 and TRBJ1-5; no firm D call. The CDR3 has 14 residues. Trimming took 0 bases from V and 6 from J, leaving 10 bases between them. Germline V gives CDR1 SGHRS, CDR2 YFSETQ. The chain's CDR3 is CASSLEAAGQPQHF. The CDR3 DNA follows: TGCGCCAGCAGCTTGGAGGCAGCGGGTCAGCCCCAGCATTTT.

This chain connects TRBV2 to TRBJ1-2, with a weak D call TRBD1 (5 bases). Trimming took 3 bases from V and 8 from J, leaving 16 bases between them. The CDR3 has 14 amino acids. The germline V gene encodes CDR1 SNHLY and CDR2 FYNNEI. CDR3 coding DNA: TGTGCCAGCAGTGACAACAGGATCAAGGGCGGCTACACCTTC. This translates into CASSDNRIKGGYTF.

The rearrangement links TRBV4-2 to TRBJ2-5, with 15 bases matching TRBD2. Germline V gene sequence: CDR1 LGHNA, CDR2 YNFKEQ. The CDR3 is 15 residues long. V shed 4 bases and J 5 bases; nucleotides not matched to a gene: 2. The CDR3 reads CASSRGTSGRETQYF. CDR3 bases: TGTGCCAGCAGCCGAGGGACTAGCGGGAGGGAGACCCAGTACTTC.

V usage is TRBV4-3 and J usage is TRBJ2-7; D is perhaps TRBD2 (6 bases). The CDR3 spans 15 residues. V lost 0 bases and J 0 bases, leaving 9 bases between the germline ends. CDR1 and CDR2 from the germline V gene are LGHNA and YSLEER. CDR3 in DNA: TGCGCCAGCAGCCAAGAGGAGGGGACCTCCTACGAGCAGTACTTC. Its protein is CASSQEEGTSYEQYF.